This is a list of T cell receptor beta chains from one sample in a study of blood T cell repertoires in COVID-19. Data came from immunoSEQ multiplex PCR; TCRdb stores just in-frame clones and leaves some out. The table records 130,000 or so clones, approximately 71% of them present only once. Sequenced material: peripheral blood. These receptors originate from a human donor in a cohort sampled during active COVID-19. Both conserved end residues are part of each CDR3. The D gene is left open where the match is weak. The size field is filled for only some rows; it gives once, few, many or a size class.

TGTGCCAGTAGTATGCAGGATTTTGTATCCTACAATGAGCAGTTCTTC	CASSMQDFVSYNEQFF	-	-	TRBV19	TRBJ2-1
TGTGCCAGCAGCTTAGCAGGGGACACCGGGGAGCTGTTTTTT	CASSLAGDTGELFF	-	once	TRBV11-2	TRBJ2-2
TGTGCCAGCAGCTTGCAGGGTCGAAATTCACCCCTCCACTTT	CASSLQGRNSPLHF	-	-	TRBV5-6	TRBJ1-6
TGCGCCAGCAGCTTTACAGGGGACGAGCAGTACTTC	CASSFTGDEQYF	TRBD1	-	TRBV5-1	TRBJ2-7
TGTGCCAGCAGTGAACTCGAGAATGAAAAACTGTTTTTT	CASSELENEKLFF	-	-	TRBV6-1	TRBJ1-4
TGCGCCAGCAGCCCCGGGACAGGGAACTATGGCTACACCTTC	CASSPGTGNYGYTF	TRBD1	few	TRBV5-1	TRBJ1-2
TGTGCCAGCAGTTTAGGGGGACTTCAGCCCCAGCATTTT	CASSLGGLQPQHF	-	-	TRBV12-3/TRBV12-4	TRBJ1-5
TGCAGCGTTGAACAGGGGTATGGCTACACCTTC	CSVEQGYGYTF	-	once	TRBV29-1	TRBJ1-2
TGTGCCAGCAGACTCGGGACAGTGAACACTGAAGCTTTCTTT	CASRLGTVNTEAFF	TRBD1	once	TRBV27	TRBJ1-1
TGTGCCAGTAGGAGGGACAGGGATGACACTGAAGCTTTCTTT	CASRRDRDDTEAFF	TRBD1	-	TRBV19	TRBJ1-1
TGTGCCAGCAGAGGCGGGCAGGAAGCTGGCTACACCTTC	CASRGGQEAGYTF	-	-	TRBV27	TRBJ1-2
TGTGCCAGCAGTTACTCGGGACAGGGTGGGGAGACCCAGTACTTC	CASSYSGQGGETQYF	TRBD1	-	TRBV6-5	TRBJ2-5
TGTGCCAGCAGTCTCGGAGGAGGGGCTTTAAGTCAGCCCCAGCATTTT	CASSLGGGALSQPQHF	-	-	TRBV2	TRBJ1-5
TGTGCCAGCAGCCAAGACACGGATGGCTACACCTTC	CASSQDTDGYTF	-	-	TRBV7-9	TRBJ1-2
TGTGCCTCCAGGAGGGTTGCGTCCAGGACCTACGAGCAGTACTTC	CASRRVASRTYEQYF	-	-	TRBV27	TRBJ2-7
TGTGCCAGCAGCCAGGGAGGGACCGGTAGCAATCAGCCCCAGCATTTT	CASSQGGTGSNQPQHF	-	-	TRBV11-3	TRBJ1-5
TGTGCCAGCAGCCAAAGGCTACAGGGATATAATTCACCCCTCCACTTT	CASSQRLQGYNSPLHF	-	once	TRBV3-1/TRBV3-2	TRBJ1-6
TGCGCCAGCAGCTTTAGCGGGGGACCAGATACGCAGTATTTT	CASSFSGGPDTQYF	TRBD2	once	TRBV5-1	TRBJ2-3
TGTGCCAGAACCCTAATCGGGGGGCCTGCTTCTAATGAAAAACTGTTTTTT	CARTLIGGPASNEKLFF	-	-	TRBV5-3	TRBJ1-4
TGTGCCAGCAGTTCGGCGGGCGCGAACTATGGCTACACCTTC	CASSSAGANYGYTF	-	-	TRBV6-6	TRBJ1-2
TGTGCCAGCAGTTTGTGGGCGAGCGAGCAGTACTTC	CASSLWASEQYF	-	-	TRBV6-2/TRBV6-3	TRBJ2-7
TGTGCCAGCAGCCAACGAGCGGGGGCCTACTCTGGGGCCAACGTCCTGACTTTC	CASSQRAGAYSGANVLTF	TRBD2	-	TRBV7-2	TRBJ2-6
TGTGCCAGCAGCTTAGATCCCCCCGGGCCGGGACTAGTTGACGACGAGCAGTACTTC	CASSLDPPGPGLVDDEQYF	TRBD2	few	TRBV11-2	TRBJ2-7
TGTGCCAGCAGCTACAGGGGCGACTACGAGCAGTACTTC	CASSYRGDYEQYF	TRBD1	-	TRBV11-2	TRBJ2-7